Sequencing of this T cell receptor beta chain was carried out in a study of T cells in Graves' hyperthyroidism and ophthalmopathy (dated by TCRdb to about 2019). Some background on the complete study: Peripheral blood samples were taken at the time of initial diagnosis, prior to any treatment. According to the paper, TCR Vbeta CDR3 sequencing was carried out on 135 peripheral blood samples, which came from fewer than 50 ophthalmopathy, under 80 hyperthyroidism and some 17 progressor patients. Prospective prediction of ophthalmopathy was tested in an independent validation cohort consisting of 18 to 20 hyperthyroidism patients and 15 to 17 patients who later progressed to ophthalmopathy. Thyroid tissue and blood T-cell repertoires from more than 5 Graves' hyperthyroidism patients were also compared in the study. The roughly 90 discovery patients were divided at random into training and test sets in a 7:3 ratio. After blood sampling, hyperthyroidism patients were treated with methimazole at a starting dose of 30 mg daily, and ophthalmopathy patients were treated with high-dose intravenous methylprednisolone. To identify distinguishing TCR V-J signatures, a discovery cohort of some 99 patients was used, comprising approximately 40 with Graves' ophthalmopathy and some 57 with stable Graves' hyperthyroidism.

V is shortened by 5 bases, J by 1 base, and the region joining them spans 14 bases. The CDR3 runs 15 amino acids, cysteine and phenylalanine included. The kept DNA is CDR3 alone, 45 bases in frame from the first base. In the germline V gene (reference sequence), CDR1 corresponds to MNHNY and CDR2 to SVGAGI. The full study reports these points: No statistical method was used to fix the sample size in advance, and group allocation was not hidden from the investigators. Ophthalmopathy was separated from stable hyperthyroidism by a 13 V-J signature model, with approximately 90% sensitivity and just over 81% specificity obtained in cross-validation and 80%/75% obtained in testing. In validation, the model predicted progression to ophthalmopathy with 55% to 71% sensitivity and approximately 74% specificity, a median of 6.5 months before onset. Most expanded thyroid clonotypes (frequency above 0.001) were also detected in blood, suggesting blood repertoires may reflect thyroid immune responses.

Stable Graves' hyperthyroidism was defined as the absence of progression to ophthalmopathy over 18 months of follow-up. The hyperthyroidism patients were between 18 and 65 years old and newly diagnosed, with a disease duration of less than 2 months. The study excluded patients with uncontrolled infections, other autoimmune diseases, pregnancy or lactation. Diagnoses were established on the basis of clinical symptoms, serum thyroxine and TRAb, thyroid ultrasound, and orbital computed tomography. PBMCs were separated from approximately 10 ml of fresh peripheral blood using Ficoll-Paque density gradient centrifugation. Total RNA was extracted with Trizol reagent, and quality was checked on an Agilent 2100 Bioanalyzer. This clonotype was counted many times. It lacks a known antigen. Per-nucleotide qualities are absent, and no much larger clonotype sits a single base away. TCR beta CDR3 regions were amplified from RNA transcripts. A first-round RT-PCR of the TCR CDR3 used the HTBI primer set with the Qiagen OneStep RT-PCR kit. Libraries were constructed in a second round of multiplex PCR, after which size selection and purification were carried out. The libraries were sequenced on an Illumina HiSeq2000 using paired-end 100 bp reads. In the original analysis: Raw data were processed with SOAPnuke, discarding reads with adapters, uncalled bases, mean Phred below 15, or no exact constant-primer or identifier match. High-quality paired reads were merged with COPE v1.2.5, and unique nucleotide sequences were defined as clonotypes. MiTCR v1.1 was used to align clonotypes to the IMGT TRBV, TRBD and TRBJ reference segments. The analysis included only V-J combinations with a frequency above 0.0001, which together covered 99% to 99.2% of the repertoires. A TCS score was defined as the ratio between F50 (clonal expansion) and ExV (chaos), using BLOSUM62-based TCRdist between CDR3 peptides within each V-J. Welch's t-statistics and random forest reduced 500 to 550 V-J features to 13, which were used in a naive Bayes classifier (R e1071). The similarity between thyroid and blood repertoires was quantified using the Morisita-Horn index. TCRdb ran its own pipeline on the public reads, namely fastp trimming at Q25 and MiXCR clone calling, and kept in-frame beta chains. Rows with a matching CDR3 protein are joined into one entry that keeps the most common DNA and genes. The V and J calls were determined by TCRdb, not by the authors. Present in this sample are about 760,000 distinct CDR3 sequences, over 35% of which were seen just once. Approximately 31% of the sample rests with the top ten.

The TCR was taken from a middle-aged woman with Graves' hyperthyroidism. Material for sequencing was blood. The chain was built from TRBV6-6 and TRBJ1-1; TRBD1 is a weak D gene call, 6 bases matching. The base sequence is TGTGCCAGCAGTAACGGACAGAGAACGAACACTGAAGCTTTCTTT. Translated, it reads CASSNGQRTNTEAFF.